These T cell receptor beta chains were read from a single sample in a study of T-cell memory formation after mild COVID-19. MiXCR was run by TCRdb on the 5' RACE reads, yielding one entry per CDR3 protein. The table has 400,000 or so distinct CDR3 sequences, roughly 20% seen once. The sample taken for sequencing was PBMCs or a T cell subset sorted from them (not recorded which). The receptors derive from an adult woman who had mild COVID-19 (a few samples of this study predate the infection). Cell type and time point are not known. CDR3s include the opening cysteine and the closing phenylalanine or tryptophan. The D gene is left open where the match is weak. Some rows have no size entry. The others give once, few or many, or a class for an expanded clone.

V gene	J gene	D gene	clone size	CDR3 protein	CDR3 DNA
TRBV9	TRBJ2-5	-	-	CASSTEGGQETQYF	TGTGCCAGCAGCACGGAAGGCGGGCAAGAGACCCAGTACTTC
TRBV7-9	TRBJ2-3	TRBD2	few	CASSPGTSGQTDTQYF	TGTGCCAGCAGCCCAGGGACTAGCGGGCAAACAGATACGCAGTATTTT
TRBV5-4	TRBJ2-3	TRBD1	few	CASSSRTGTGGTDTQYF	TGTGCCAGCAGCTCGAGGACCGGGACAGGGGGGACAGATACGCAGTATTTT
TRBV6-5	TRBJ2-5	TRBD2	few	CASSPTSGSSKTQYF	TGTGCCAGCAGTCCGACTAGCGGGAGTTCTAAGACCCAGTACTTC
TRBV7-6	TRBJ2-2	-	-	CASSLEGQNTGELFF	TGTGCCAGCAGCTTAGAGGGCCAGAACACCGGGGAGCTGTTTTTT
TRBV7-2	TRBJ1-2	-	-	CASSLAAPGAKGGYTF	TGTGCCAGCAGCTTAGCGGCCCCGGGGGCGAAGGGTGGCTACACCTTC
TRBV7-9	TRBJ2-3	-	-	CASSLVYGVKTDTQYF	TGTGCCAGCAGCTTAGTTTACGGGGTCAAGACAGATACGCAGTATTTT
TRBV7-9	TRBJ1-3	-	-	CAMGGLWGNTIYF	TGTGCCATGGGGGGCCTGTGGGGAAACACCATATATTTT
TRBV24-1	TRBJ1-5	TRBD1	many	CATSDSGQPLRAQHF	TGTGCCACCAGTGATTCGGGACAGCCCCTACGGGCCCAGCATTTT
TRBV4-1	TRBJ1-6	-	few	CASSHGGGLGYNSPLHF	TGCGCCAGCAGCCATGGGGGGGGACTGGGTTATAATTCACCCCTCCACTTT
TRBV6-4	TRBJ1-1	-	-	CASSEQLNTEAFF	TGTGCCAGCAGTGAACAGCTGAACACTGAAGCTTTCTTT
TRBV4-1	TRBJ1-2	-	-	CASSQLVYLDRNYGYTF	TGCGCCAGCAGCCAGTTAGTTTACCTGGATCGGAACTATGGCTACACCTTC
TRBV3-1	TRBJ2-2	-	few	CASSQDGDSGELFF	TGTGCCAGCAGCCAAGATGGAGACAGCGGGGAGCTGTTTTTT
TRBV9	TRBJ1-3	-	-	CASRPDSQGNTIYF	TGTGCCAGCAGGCCTGACAGTCAAGGAAACACCATATATTTT
TRBV30	TRBJ2-5	TRBD2	few	CAWTSGRLGETQYF	TGTGCCTGGACTAGCGGGAGATTAGGGGAGACCCAGTACTTC
TRBV29-1	TRBJ1-2	-	-	CSVEEGGGGYTF	TGCAGCGTTGAAGAGGGGGGAGGAGGCTACACCTTC
TRBV24-1	TRBJ2-1	TRBD2	few	CATSDPIGTSGNEQFF	TGTGCCACCAGTGATCCTATAGGGACTAGCGGTAATGAGCAGTTCTTC
TRBV19	TRBJ2-3	-	-	CASSEISTDTQYF	TGTGCCAGCTCAGAGATAAGCACAGATACGCAGTATTTT
TRBV4-3	TRBJ2-3	-	-	CASSQSLLSRGHTQYF	TGCGCCAGCAGCCAATCCCTCCTTAGCCGGGGCCATACGCAGTATTTT
TRBV7-9	TRBJ2-3	TRBD1	-	CASSHRGQAQYF	TGTGCCAGCAGCCACAGGGGGCAGGCGCAGTATTTT
TRBV30	TRBJ1-5	TRBD1	-	CAWSSQGAEPQHF	TGTGCCTGGAGCTCACAGGGGGCTGAGCCCCAGCATTTT
TRBV4-3	TRBJ1-2	-	few	CASSQDRGGNYGYTF	TGCGCCAGCAGCCAAGATCGTGGGGGGAACTATGGCTACACCTTC
TRBV6-5	TRBJ2-1	TRBD2	few	CASSWGTSGRNEQFF	TGTGCCAGCAGTTGGGGGACTAGCGGGAGGAATGAGCAGTTCTTC
TRBV27	TRBJ1-4	-	few	CASSCKLFF	TGTGCCAGCAGTTGCAAACTGTTTTTT
TRBV27	TRBJ2-7	-	few	CASSLLWNSYEQYF	TGTGCCAGCAGTTTATTGTGGAACTCCTACGAGCAGTACTTC
TRBV6-1	TRBJ1-5	TRBD1	-	CASEEGQGYNQPQHF	TGTGCCAGCGAGGAGGGACAGGGTTACAATCAGCCCCAGCATTTT
TRBV11-2	TRBJ2-2	TRBD1	few	CASSLDIQGANTGELFF	TGTGCCAGCAGCTTAGATATCCAGGGGGCAAACACCGGGGAGCTGTTTTTT
TRBV19	TRBJ1-2	-	-	CASSSPGSKAYGYTF	TGTGCCAGTAGTTCCCCCGGGTCCAAGGCTTATGGCTACACCTTC
TRBV29-1	TRBJ2-2	-	-	CSVVTGAGELFF	TGCAGCGTTGTGACGGGAGCCGGGGAGCTGTTTTTT
TRBV20-1	TRBJ2-7	TRBD1	-	CSANRGAFYEQYF	TGCAGTGCCAACAGGGGGGCATTCTACGAGCAGTACTTC
TRBV10-3	TRBJ2-1	-	-	CAISLGNEQFF	TGTGCCATCTCTTTAGGGAATGAGCAGTTCTTC
TRBV12-3/TRBV12-4	TRBJ2-1	-	many	CASSSQGGGEQFF	TGTGCCAGCAGTTCACAGGGCGGAGGTGAGCAGTTCTTC
TRBV20-1	TRBJ2-1	-	few	CSARDPFSRSSGYNEQFF	TGCAGTGCTAGAGATCCTTTTTCGCGAAGTAGCGGATACAATGAGCAGTTCTTC
TRBV5-1	TRBJ2-3	-	many	CASSHRTGDTQYF	TGCGCCAGCAGCCACCGGACGGGAGATACGCAGTATTTT
TRBV5-6	TRBJ1-1	-	few	CASSSYHGWVEAFF	TGTGCCAGCAGCTCCTATCATGGCTGGGTTGAAGCTTTCTTT
TRBV20-1	TRBJ1-2	-	few	CSANDGYGYTF	TGCAGTGCTAACGACGGCTATGGCTACACCTTC
TRBV5-1	TRBJ1-2	-	-	CASSLVGLSGYTF	TGCGCCAGCAGCTTGGTTGGGTTGTCTGGCTACACCTTC
TRBV6-1	TRBJ1-2	-	few	CASSESGRGLMGYTF	TGTGCCAGCAGTGAAAGTGGCAGGGGACTTATGGGCTACACCTTC
TRBV7-9	TRBJ2-1	-	many	CASSLAGFSEQFF	TGTGCCAGCAGCTTAGCGGGGTTCAGTGAGCAGTTCTTC
TRBV4-1	TRBJ1-1	TRBD1	-	CASSQGRGTVNTEAFF	TGCGCCAGCAGCCAAGGGCGTGGGACAGTGAACACTGAAGCTTTCTTT
TRBV20-1	TRBJ2-5	-	few	CSARDLGRLRETQYF	TGCAGTGCTAGAGATCTTGGGCGGCTACGAGAGACCCAGTACTTC
TRBV6-5	TRBJ2-5	-	-	CASSYGRKQETQYF	TGTGCCAGCAGTTACGGACGGAAACAAGAGACCCAGTACTTC
TRBV9	TRBJ2-1	-	-	CASSRPGHIPFNEQFF	TGTGCCAGCAGCAGACCGGGACATATACCGTTCAATGAGCAGTTCTTC
TRBV7-6	TRBJ1-2	-	-	CASRSTPQSDGYTF	TGTGCCAGCAGGTCGACCCCGCAGAGTGATGGCTACACCTTC
TRBV5-6	TRBJ1-1	-	-	CASSPKARQEAFF	TGTGCCAGCAGCCCAAAAGCCAGACAGGAAGCTTTCTTT
TRBV12-3/TRBV12-4	TRBJ2-3	TRBD2	few	CATVLAGGTDTQYF	TGTGCCACCGTACTAGCGGGAGGGACAGATACGCAGTATTTT
TRBV20-1	TRBJ2-7	TRBD2	-	CSARPSGTPLYYEQYF	TGCAGTGCTAGACCAAGCGGGACGCCCTTGTACTACGAGCAGTACTTC
TRBV20-1	TRBJ2-3	TRBD2	-	CSALTLSSSGGLQDTQYF	TGCAGTGCTCTTACTTTATCCTCTAGCGGGGGGCTTCAGGATACGCAGTATTTT
TRBV3-1	TRBJ1-1	TRBD1	-	CASSPQGVRSAFF	TGTGCCAGCAGCCCACAGGGGGTTCGGTCAGCTTTCTTT
TRBV12-5	TRBJ1-1	TRBD1	-	CASGLAGTGEAFF	TGTGCTAGTGGTTTGGCAGGGACAGGGGAAGCTTTCTTT
TRBV20-1	TRBJ2-7	-	-	CSASRGVYEQYF	TGCAGTGCCAGCAGGGGAGTCTACGAGCAGTACTTC
TRBV7-9	TRBJ2-7	-	-	CASSFSGLYEQYF	TGTGCCAGCAGCTTTAGCGGCCTATACGAGCAGTACTTC
TRBV9	TRBJ2-1	TRBD2	many	CASSVGGGILEQFF	TGTGCCAGCAGCGTAGGGGGGGGGATCCTTGAGCAGTTCTTC
TRBV5-1	TRBJ2-4	-	few	CASSLAGQGRDIQYF	TGCGCCAGCAGCTTGGCCGGTCAGGGGAGAGACATTCAGTACTTC
TRBV12-3/TRBV12-4	TRBJ2-4	TRBD1	few	CASIPGGAKNIQYF	TGTGCCAGCATTCCAGGGGGAGCCAAAAACATTCAGTACTTC
TRBV11-2	TRBJ1-1	TRBD1	-	CASSRDGTVGTEAFF	TGTGCCAGCAGCAGAGACGGGACAGTGGGCACTGAAGCTTTCTTT
TRBV2	TRBJ2-5	TRBD1	-	CASRRTGETQYF	TGTGCCAGCAGGAGGACAGGGGAGACCCAGTACTTC